Sequencing of this TCR beta chain was carried out in a study of regulatory T cells in long-lasting Graves disease. On the study more broadly: Antithyroid drugs had been given to newly diagnosed Graves' patients for under 3 months. Notes on the study in general: Persistent disease exhibited a predilection for TRBV28, TRBJ1-2 and TRBJ2-5. Patients whose Graves' disease persisted exhibited lower TCR diversity than those newly diagnosed.

HTBI primers from iRepertoire and Arm-PCR of CDR3 regions yielded the TCR beta libraries. TCRdb redid the calling of the multiplex PCR reads with MiXCR, one entry per CDR3 protein. The sample includes 400,000 to 500,000 distinct CDR3 sequences, 16% of them seen just once. This clonotype appeared many times. As yet, its antigen is unknown. In germline, CDR1 is MNHNS, CDR2 SASEGT. Trimming removed 4 bases from V and 6 bases from J, with 16 bases in between. This CDR3 is built from 15 residues. Time point: newly diagnosed GD, antithyroid drugs for less than 3 months. Making the TCR library involved RNA that had been extracted from PBMCs. From an endocrinology department in Xi'an, China, came the patients. These records were also assigned to another study, of T cells in Graves' hyperthyroidism and ophthalmopathy.

The source material was peripheral blood mononuclear cells (PBMCs), sampled at new diagnosis, from a patient treated with antithyroid drugs. The V gene is TRBV6-1, the J gene TRBJ1-5, with a weak D call TRBD1 (5 bases). The receptor comes from a young woman with Graves disease. The CDR3 spells CASSGALGGGQPQHF. CDR3 DNA: TGTGCCAGCAGTGGAGCCCTCGGGGGTGGTCAGCCCCAGCATTTT.